The clone carrying this T cell receptor (gamma chain) is medium-sized within its sample. The same CDR3 is also encoded by other DNA sequences in this sample. The data derive from a study of gamma-delta chains in newborns, infants, children. The overall study: Microbial exposure reportedly drives polyclonal innate γδ T cell expansion after birth.

The J segment lost 4 bases and the V segment lost 1 base, leaving 4 bases of the junction unmatched. This CDR3 comprises 13 residues. Germline V CDR1 and CDR2: EGSTGY, YDSYTSSV. TCRdb made new clone calls on the reads using CATT. The sample shows some 810 gamma-chain clones, under 2.5% of them seen only once. The sample was blood. The clonotype originates from a child who was a newborn, infant or young child, either healthy, febrile or measles-vaccinated (not recorded which). The V gene is TRGV4, the J gene TRGJ1 or TRGJ2. Here the CDR3 reads CATWDGLYYKKLF. CDR3 coding DNA: TGTGCCACCTGGGATGGCCTATATTATAAGAAACTCTTT.